A selection of T cell receptor beta chains follows, all from one sample in a study of persistence of HIV-infected CD4 T cells. TCRdb's copy holds only in-frame clones and misses some; the assay was immunoSEQ multiplex PCR. The data show tens of thousands of clones, 74% seen once. The antigens these receptors bind are not known. This material consisted of CD4+ T cells sorted from PBMCs after approximately 20-hour stimulation, taken from a patient who received antiretroviral therapy. The source of these receptors is an adult man with HIV who was CMV-seropositive. Both conserved end residues are part of each CDR3.

>TRBV27|TRBJ2-7
CASSPKGLEQYF
>TRBV28|TRBJ2-1
CASSLGGQGSYNEQFF
>TRBV5-8|TRBJ1-4
CASSLKHREEKLFF
>TRBV6-4|TRBJ1-2
CASSESRGALYGYTF
>TRBV7-2|TRBJ2-3
CASSLRSTSTDTQYF
>TRBV2|TRBJ2-3
CARGEETQYF
>TRBV18|TRBJ1-2
CASSPRDRAIEANYGYTF
>TRBV18|TRBJ1-6
CASSQNRGESPLHF
>TRBV9|TRBJ2-3
CASSVQGTSGGLDTQYF
>TRBV28|TRBJ2-1
CASKIGEPYNEQFF
>TRBV7-3|TRBJ2-3
CASSLGLAGSTDTQYF
>TRBV6-5|TRBJ2-3
CASSYYGGQDTQYF
>TRBV25-1|TRBJ1-3
CASSESGKGRFSGNTIYF
>TRBV28|TRBJ2-3
CASSFSLNTDTQYF
>TRBV7-8|TRBJ1-6
CASSHRGLESPLHF
>TRBV5-1|TRBJ1-1
CASSLNIVTEAFF
>TRBV7-2|TRBJ2-7
CASSPIGLAGEQYF